This entry features one T cell receptor beta chain sequence. No antigen is known for it. No much larger clonotype is one base removed from it; base qualities were not supplied. Including cysteine and phenylalanine, the CDR3 has 19 amino acids. This entry keeps only the CDR3 DNA: 57 bases, framed from base 1. The germline V gene encodes CDR1 KGHSH and CDR2 LQKENI. V and J lose 2 bases and 4 bases, and a span of 24 bases separates them. What this sample's time point label stands for: baseline before first vaccination. The vaccinee samples were drawn from two UK trials, COV001 and COV002, one of which was a single-blind randomized controlled phase 2/3 trial testing AZD1222 (ChAdOx1 nCoV-19) in healthy adults. For TCRbeta chain sequencing, PBMC samples from trial participants were taken at day 0 and at day 28 after the second dose. The sample comes from a study of T cell responses to AZD1222 COVID-19 vaccine (dated by TCRdb to the early 2020s). For context, the study as a whole: AZD1222 recipients given second doses at about 4 weeks or at about 12 weeks were pooled, since spike-specific TCR depth and breadth were not found to differ between the two schedules. TCR sequencing was performed for roughly 250 trial participants, of whom around 200 were given two doses of AZD1222 and around 25 were given two doses of MenACWY control vaccine. Enrollment into the trials was organized by age into subgroups of 18-55, 56-69 and 70-plus years, and those subgroups contained roughly 140, 27 and 60 TCR-sequenced participants, respectively. General conclusions and limits of the study: In the small 56-69-year group, the increase in depth fell short of significance, most likely because of low power. Spike-specific TCR breadth and depth rose significantly after two AZD1222 doses compared with day 0 and with MenACWY recipients. Vaccine-associated CD4 TCRs spanned the whole spike protein, with dominant responses in regions 160-218 and 743-854. Reportedly, almost half of the unique spike-specific TCRs recognized epitopes lying outside the regions that are mutated in the B.1.351 and B.1.1.7 variants. Participants were mostly white British and included more females than males, and it was suggested by the authors that clonal diversity may have been underestimated. Because no day 14 peak-response samples were available, repertoires were characterized only after the peak T cell response. Only 5 to 7 AZD1222 recipients were SARS-CoV-2 seropositive at baseline, limiting conclusions about previously exposed vaccinees.

The CDR3 regions of human TCRbeta chains were subjected to immunosequencing. In the original analysis: TCRs in the repertoires were matched against a reference library of SARS-CoV-2-specific TCRs that had been generated with the MIRA antigen-specificity platform. Breadth was defined as the fraction of unique TCRs that were SARS-CoV-2-associated, and depth was defined as the fraction of total T cells that were SARS-CoV-2-associated. Using the MIRA data, each spike-specific TCR was mapped to the spike region that the TCR reacts to and placed in a CD4 or CD8 class. Log10-transformed breadth and depth values were compared by one-way ANOVA with Sidak's multiple comparisons tests. TCRdb's version of the immuneACCESS table is confined to in-frame rearrangements and falls short of the full clone set. An unresolved V gene accounts for under half of the shortfall where checked; the remainder is of unknown origin. The D gene and trimming were derived from the DNA, and the V and J assignments and clone size from that table. For this sample there are roughly 140,000 clones; 85% to 95% appear just once. Around 1.9% of the sample rests with the top ten.

The material sequenced was peripheral blood, taken on day 0 of AZD1222 vaccination. The sequence was collected from an adult in good health. The chain is encoded by TRBV18 joined to TRBJ2-1, with the D gene tentatively TRBD1 or TRBD2, based on 6 matching bases in each. The encoded CDR3 is CASSPRAGGLVSLYNEQFF. In nucleotides, the sequence is TGTGCCAGCTCACCAAGAGCCGGGGGCCTCGTATCCTTATACAATGAGCAGTTCTTC.